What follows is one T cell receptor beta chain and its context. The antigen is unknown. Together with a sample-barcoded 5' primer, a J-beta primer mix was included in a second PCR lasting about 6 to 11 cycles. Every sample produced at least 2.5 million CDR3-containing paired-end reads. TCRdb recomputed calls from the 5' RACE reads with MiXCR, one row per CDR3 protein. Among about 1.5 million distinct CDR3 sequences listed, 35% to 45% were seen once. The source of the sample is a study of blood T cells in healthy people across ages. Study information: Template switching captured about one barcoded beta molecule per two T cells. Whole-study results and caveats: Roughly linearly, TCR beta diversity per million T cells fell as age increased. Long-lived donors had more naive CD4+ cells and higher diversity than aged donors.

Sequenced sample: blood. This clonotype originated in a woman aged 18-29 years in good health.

The CDR3 here is CASSTAQEGTRQFF. CDR3 DNA: TGTGCCAGCAGTACAGCCCAGGAAGGGACTAGACAGTTCTTC. The rearrangement uses TRBV11-3 and TRBJ2-1; 8 bases match TRBD2. The CDR3 runs 14 residues. Germline CDR1 and CDR2: SGHNT and YENEEA. V was clipped by 6 bases and J by 13 bases; unmatched bases: 14.